This T cell receptor (beta chain) was found in a study of T cell responses to AZD1222 COVID-19 vaccine. Trimming left V 6 bases short and J 0 bases short, with 14 bases between. Germline V gene data show CDR1 as LNHDA and CDR2 as SQIVND (reference sequence). This CDR3 is 16 amino acids long. TCRdb keeps only in-frame clones here, not all; method: immunoSEQ multiplex PCR. This table holds more than 150,000 clones, 94% found once. The TCR originated in an adult who received the AZD1222 COVID-19 vaccine. The chain links TRBV19 to TRBJ1-4; tentatively, D is TRBD1 (6 bases). Sequencing used peripheral blood, obtained 28 days after the second AZD1222 dose. CDR3 coding DNA: TGTGCCAGTAGAGCATCGGGGACACCAACTAATGAAAAACTGTTTTTT. This encodes CASRASGTPTNEKLFF.